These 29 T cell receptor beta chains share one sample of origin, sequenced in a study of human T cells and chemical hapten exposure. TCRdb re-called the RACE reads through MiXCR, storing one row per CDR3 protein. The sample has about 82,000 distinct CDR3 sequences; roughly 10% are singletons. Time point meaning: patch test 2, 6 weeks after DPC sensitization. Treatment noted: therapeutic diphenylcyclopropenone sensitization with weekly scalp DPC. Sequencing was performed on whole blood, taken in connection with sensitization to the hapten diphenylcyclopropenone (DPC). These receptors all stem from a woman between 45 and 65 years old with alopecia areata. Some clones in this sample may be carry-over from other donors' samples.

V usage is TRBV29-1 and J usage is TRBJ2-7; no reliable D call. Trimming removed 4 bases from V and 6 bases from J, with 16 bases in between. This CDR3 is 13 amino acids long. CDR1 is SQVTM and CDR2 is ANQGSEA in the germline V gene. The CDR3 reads CSVVTGGSTEQYF. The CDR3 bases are TGCAGCGTTGTTACCGGCGGTAGTACCGAGCAGTACTTC.

The CDR3 protein is CASSSAGGETQYF. The CDR3 DNA sequence: TGTGCCAGCAGCTCAGCGGGAGGGGAGACCCAGTACTTC. The chain employs TRBV7-9 and TRBJ2-5; 10 nucleotides agree with TRBD2. The CDR3 extends over 13 amino acids. The V and J ends lost 4 bases and 5 bases, in that order; junction bases with no gene match: 1. Per germline, CDR1 SEHNR and CDR2 FQNEAQ (reference sequence).

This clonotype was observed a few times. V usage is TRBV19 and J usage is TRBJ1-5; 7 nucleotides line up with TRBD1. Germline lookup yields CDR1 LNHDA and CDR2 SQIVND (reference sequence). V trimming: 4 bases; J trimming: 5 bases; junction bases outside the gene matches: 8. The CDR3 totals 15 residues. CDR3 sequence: CASSTTLGTDQPQHF. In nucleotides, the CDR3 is TGTGCCAGTAGTACCACCCTGGGGACAGATCAGCCCCAGCATTTT.

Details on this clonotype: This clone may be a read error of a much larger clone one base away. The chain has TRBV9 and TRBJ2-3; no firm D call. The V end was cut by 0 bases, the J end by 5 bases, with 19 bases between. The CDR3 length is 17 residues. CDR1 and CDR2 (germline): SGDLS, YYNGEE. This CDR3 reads CASSVGSSGYYIDTQYF. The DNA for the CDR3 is TGTGCCAGCAGCGTAGGAAGTTCGGGCTACTACATAGATACGCAGTATTTT. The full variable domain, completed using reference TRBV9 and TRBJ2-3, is DSGVTQTPKHLITATGQRVTLRCSPRSGDLSVYWYQQSLDQGLQFLIQYYNGEERAKGNILERFSAQQFPDLHSELNLSSLELGDSALYFCASSVGSSGYYIDTQYFGPGTRLTVL.

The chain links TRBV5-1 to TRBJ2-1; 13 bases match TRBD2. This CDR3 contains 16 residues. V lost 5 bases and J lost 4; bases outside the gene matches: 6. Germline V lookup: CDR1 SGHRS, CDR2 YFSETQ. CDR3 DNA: TGCGCCAGCAGTTTGCGACTAGCGGGAGGTTACAATGAGCAGTTCTTC. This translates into CASSLRLAGGYNEQFF.

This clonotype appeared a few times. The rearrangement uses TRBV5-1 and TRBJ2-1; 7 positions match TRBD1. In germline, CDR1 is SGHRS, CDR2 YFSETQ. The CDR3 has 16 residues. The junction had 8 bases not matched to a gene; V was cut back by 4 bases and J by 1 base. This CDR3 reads CASSPDRVGSYNEQFF. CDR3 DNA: TGCGCCAGCAGCCCCGACAGGGTTGGATCCTACAATGAGCAGTTCTTC.

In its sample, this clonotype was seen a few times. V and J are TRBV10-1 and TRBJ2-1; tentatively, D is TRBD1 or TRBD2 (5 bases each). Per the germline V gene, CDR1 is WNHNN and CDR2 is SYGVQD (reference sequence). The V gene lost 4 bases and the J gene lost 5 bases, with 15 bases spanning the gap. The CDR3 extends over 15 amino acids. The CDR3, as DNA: TGCGCCAGCAGTGCAAAAAGGGACGTAAACAATGAGCAGTTCTTC. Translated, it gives CASSAKRDVNNEQFF.

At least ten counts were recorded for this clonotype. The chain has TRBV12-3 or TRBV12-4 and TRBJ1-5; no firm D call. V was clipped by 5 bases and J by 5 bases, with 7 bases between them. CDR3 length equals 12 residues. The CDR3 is CASSRGDQPQHF. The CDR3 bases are TGTGCCAGCAGTCGCGGGGATCAGCCCCAGCATTTT.

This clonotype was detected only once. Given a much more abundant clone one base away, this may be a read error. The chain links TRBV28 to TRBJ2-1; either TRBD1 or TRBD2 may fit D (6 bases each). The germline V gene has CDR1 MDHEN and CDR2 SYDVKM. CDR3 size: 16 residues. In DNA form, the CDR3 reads TGTGCCAGCAGCCTCAGGGGACTCAGCTCCTACAATGTGCAGTTCTTC. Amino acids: CASSLRGLSSYNVQFF.

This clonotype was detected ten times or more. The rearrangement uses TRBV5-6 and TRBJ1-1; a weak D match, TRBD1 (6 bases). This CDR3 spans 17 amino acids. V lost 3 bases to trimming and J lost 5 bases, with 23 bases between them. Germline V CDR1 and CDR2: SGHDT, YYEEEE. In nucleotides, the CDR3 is TGTGCCAGCAGCTCCTTAACTATCCAGACAGGCGGAACTGAAGCTTTCTTT. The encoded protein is CASSSLTIQTGGTEAFF.

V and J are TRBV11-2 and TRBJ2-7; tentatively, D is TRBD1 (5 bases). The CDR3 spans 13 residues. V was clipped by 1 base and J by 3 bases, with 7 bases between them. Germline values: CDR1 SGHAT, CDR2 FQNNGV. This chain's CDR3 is CASSLGQIYEQYF. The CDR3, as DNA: TGTGCCAGCAGCTTAGGACAGATCTACGAGCAGTACTTC.

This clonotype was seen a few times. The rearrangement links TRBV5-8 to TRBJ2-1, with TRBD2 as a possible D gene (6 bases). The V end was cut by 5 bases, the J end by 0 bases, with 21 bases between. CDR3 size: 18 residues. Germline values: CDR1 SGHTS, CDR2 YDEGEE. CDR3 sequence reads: CASRPQGAERVSYNEQFF. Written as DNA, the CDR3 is TGTGCCAGCAGACCCCAAGGAGCCGAGCGGGTCTCCTACAATGAGCAGTTCTTC.

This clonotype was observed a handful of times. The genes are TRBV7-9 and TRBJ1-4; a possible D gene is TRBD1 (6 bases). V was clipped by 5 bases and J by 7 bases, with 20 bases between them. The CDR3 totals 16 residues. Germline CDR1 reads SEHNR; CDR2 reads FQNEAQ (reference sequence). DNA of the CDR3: TGTGCCAGCAGCAACTACCAGACGGGGGCTCTTGAAAAACTGTTTTTT. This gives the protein CASSNYQTGALEKLFF.

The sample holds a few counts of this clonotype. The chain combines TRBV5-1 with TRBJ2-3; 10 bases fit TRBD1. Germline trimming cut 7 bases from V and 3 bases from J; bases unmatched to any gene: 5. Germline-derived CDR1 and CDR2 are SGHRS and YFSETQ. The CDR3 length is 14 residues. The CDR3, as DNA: TGCGCCAGCCTTGACAGGGGGCGAACAGATACGCAGTATTTT. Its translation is CASLDRGRTDTQYF.

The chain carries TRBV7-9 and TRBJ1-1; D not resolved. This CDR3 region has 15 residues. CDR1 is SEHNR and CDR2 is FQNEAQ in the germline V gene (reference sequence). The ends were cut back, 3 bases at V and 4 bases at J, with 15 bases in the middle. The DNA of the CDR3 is TGTGCCAGCAGCTTTCAGGCTTTGGGAGGCACTGAAGCTTTCTTT. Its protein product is CASSFQALGGTEAFF.

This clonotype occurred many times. CDR3: CASSSWGSGAQETQYF. DNA of the CDR3: TGTGCCAGCAGTTCCTGGGGTAGCGGGGCACAAGAGACCCAGTACTTC. The chain links TRBV28 to TRBJ2-5; 8 bases align to TRBD2. The junction had 9 bases not matched to a gene; V was cut back by 4 bases and J by 2 bases. The CDR3 contains 16 residues. CDR1 MDHEN and CDR2 SYDVKM come from the germline V gene. Complete variable domain (other parts from reference TRBV28 and TRBJ2-5): DVKVTQSSRYLVKRTGEKVFLECVQDMDHENMFWYRQDPGLGLRLIYFSYDVKMKEKGDIPEGYSVSREKKERFSLILESASTNQTSMYLCASSSWGSGAQETQYFGPGTRLLVL.

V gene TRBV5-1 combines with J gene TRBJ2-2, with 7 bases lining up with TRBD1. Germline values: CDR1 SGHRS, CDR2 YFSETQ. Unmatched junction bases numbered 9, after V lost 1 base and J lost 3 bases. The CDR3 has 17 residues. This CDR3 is CASSLSRRQGDTGELFF. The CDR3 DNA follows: TGCGCCAGCAGCTTGTCTAGGCGTCAGGGGGACACCGGGGAGCTGTTTTTT.

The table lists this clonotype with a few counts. Here the CDR3 reads CASSRASNQPQHF. For the CDR3, the DNA is TGTGCCAGCAGCCGCGCAAGCAATCAGCCCCAGCATTTT. This chain connects TRBV3-1 to TRBJ1-5, with D hard to call. The CDR3 loop spans 13 amino acids. Germline CDR1 reads LGHDT; CDR2 reads YNNKEL (reference sequence). V was shortened by 4 bases and J by 1 base, with 5 bases between the two germline ends.

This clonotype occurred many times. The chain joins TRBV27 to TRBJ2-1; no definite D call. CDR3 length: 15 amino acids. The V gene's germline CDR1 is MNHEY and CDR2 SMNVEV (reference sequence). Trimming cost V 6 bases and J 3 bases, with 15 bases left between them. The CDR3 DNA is TGTGCCAGCAGCCCGTCCCGGTCGGTCTACAATGAGCAGTTCTTC. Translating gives CASSPSRSVYNEQFF.

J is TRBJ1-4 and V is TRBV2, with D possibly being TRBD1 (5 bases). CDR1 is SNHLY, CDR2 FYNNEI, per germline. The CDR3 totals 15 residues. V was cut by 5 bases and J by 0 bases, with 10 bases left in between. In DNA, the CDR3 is TGTGCCAGCAGTCTCCAGGGTTCAACTAATGAAAAACTGTTTTTT. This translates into CASSLQGSTNEKLFF.

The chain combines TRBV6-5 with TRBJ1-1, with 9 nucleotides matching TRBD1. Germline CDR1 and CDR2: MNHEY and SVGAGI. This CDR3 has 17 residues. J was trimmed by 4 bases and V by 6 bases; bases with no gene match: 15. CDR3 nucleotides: TGTGCCAGCAGCCAGAGGGGGACAGGGCAGCAGGGCACTGAAGCTTTCTTT. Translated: CASSQRGTGQQGTEAFF.

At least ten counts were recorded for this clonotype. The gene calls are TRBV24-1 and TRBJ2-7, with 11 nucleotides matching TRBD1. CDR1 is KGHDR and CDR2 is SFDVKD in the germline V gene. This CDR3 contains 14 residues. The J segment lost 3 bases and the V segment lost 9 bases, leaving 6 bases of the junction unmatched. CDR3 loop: CATASGTGGYEQYF. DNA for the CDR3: TGTGCCACCGCGTCGGGGACAGGGGGCTACGAGCAGTACTTC.

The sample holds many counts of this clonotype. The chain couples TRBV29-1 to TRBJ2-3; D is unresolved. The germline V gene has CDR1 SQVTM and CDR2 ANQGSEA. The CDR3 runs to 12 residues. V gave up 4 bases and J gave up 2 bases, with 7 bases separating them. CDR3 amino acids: CSVGESTDTQYF. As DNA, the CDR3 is TGCAGCGTTGGAGAATCCACAGATACGCAGTATTTT.

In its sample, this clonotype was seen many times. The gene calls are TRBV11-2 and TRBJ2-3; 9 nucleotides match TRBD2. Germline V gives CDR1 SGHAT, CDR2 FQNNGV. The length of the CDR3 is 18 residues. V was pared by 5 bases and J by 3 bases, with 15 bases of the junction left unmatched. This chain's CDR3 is CASSPGPGLAVMTDTQYF. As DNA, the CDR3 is TGTGCCAGCAGCCCCGGGCCGGGACTAGCAGTAATGACAGATACGCAGTATTTT.

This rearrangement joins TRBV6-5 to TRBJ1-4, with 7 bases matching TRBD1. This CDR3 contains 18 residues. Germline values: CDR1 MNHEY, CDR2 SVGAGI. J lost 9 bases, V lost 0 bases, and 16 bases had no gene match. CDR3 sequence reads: CASSYSRPSGGLPKKLFF. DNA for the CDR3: TGTGCCAGCAGTTACTCCAGACCCTCAGGGGGTCTGCCTAAAAAACTGTTTTTT.

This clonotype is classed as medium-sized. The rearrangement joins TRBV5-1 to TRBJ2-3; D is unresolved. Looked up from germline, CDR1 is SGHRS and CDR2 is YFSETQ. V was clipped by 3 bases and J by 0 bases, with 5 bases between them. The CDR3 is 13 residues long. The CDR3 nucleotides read TGCGCCAGCAGCTCCGGGAGCACAGATACGCAGTATTTT. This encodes CASSSGSTDTQYF.

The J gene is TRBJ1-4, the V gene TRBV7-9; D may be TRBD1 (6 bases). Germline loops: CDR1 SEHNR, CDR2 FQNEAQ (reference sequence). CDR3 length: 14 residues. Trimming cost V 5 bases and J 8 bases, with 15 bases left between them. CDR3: CASSAQGTMEKLFF. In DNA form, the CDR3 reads TGTGCCAGCAGCGCGCAGGGGACGATGGAAAAACTGTTTTTT.

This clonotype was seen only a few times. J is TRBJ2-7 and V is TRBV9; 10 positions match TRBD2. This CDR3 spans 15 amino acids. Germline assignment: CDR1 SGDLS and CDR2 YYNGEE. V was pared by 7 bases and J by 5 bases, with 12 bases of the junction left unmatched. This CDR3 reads CASGGSGTSVHEQYF. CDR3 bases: TGTGCCAGCGGCGGGTCCGGGACTAGCGTCCACGAGCAGTACTTC. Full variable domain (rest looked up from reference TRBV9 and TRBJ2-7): DSGVTQTPKHLITATGQRVTLRCSPRSGDLSVYWYQQSLDQGLQFLIQYYNGEERAKGNILERFSAQQFPDLHSELNLSSLELGDSALYFCASGGSGTSVHEQYFGPGTRLTVT.

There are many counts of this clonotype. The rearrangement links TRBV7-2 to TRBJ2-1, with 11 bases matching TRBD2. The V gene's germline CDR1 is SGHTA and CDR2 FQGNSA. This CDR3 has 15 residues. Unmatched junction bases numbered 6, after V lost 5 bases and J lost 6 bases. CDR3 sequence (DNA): TGTGCCAGCAGCCCGGGACTAGCGGAGCTCAATGAGCAGTTCTTC. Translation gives CASSPGLAELNEQFF.